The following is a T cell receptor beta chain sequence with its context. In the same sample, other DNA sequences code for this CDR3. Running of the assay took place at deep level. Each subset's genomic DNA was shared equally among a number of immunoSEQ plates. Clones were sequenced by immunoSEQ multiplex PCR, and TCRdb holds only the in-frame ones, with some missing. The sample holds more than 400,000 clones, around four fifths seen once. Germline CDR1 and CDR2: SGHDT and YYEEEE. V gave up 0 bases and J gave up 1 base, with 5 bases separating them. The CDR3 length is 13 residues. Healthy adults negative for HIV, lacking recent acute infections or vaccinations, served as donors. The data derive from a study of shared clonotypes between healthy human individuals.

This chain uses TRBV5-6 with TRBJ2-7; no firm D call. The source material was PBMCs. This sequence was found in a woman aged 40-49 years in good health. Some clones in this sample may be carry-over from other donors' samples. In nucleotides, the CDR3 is TGTGCCAGCAGCTTGGGACAATCCTACGAGCAGTACTTC. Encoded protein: CASSLGQSYEQYF.